This T cell receptor beta chain was retrieved from a study of STAT3 mutations in large granular lymphocyte leukemia. For the study at large: More than half of T-LGLL patients received immunosuppressive therapy.

Overall study results and limits: Samples missed the first appearance of the clone. Every T-cell large granular lymphocyte leukemia patient had at least one immunodominant TCR beta clonotype.

CDR1 is SGHRS and CDR2 is YFSETQ in the germline V gene. The CDR3 contains 13 residues. Trimming pared 5 bases from V and 6 bases from J, leaving 14 bases between. About this clone itself: Its antigen is unknown.

Method: immunoSEQ multiplex PCR; TCRdb's copy keeps in-frame clones and lacks some. The top ten clones hold approximately 51% of a sample with more than 1,000 clones, roughly 50% of them seen once. V and J are TRBV5-1 and TRBJ1-2; D is unclear. This TCR was recovered from a male patient aged 50 to 59 with T-cell large granular lymphocyte leukemia. Some clones in this sample may be carry-over from other donors' samples. The sequencing sample was made of peripheral blood mononuclear cells. The CDR3 loop is CASSRSGRDGYTF. The CDR3 DNA sequence: TGCGCCAGCAGTCGGTCAGGCCGAGATGGCTACACCTTC.